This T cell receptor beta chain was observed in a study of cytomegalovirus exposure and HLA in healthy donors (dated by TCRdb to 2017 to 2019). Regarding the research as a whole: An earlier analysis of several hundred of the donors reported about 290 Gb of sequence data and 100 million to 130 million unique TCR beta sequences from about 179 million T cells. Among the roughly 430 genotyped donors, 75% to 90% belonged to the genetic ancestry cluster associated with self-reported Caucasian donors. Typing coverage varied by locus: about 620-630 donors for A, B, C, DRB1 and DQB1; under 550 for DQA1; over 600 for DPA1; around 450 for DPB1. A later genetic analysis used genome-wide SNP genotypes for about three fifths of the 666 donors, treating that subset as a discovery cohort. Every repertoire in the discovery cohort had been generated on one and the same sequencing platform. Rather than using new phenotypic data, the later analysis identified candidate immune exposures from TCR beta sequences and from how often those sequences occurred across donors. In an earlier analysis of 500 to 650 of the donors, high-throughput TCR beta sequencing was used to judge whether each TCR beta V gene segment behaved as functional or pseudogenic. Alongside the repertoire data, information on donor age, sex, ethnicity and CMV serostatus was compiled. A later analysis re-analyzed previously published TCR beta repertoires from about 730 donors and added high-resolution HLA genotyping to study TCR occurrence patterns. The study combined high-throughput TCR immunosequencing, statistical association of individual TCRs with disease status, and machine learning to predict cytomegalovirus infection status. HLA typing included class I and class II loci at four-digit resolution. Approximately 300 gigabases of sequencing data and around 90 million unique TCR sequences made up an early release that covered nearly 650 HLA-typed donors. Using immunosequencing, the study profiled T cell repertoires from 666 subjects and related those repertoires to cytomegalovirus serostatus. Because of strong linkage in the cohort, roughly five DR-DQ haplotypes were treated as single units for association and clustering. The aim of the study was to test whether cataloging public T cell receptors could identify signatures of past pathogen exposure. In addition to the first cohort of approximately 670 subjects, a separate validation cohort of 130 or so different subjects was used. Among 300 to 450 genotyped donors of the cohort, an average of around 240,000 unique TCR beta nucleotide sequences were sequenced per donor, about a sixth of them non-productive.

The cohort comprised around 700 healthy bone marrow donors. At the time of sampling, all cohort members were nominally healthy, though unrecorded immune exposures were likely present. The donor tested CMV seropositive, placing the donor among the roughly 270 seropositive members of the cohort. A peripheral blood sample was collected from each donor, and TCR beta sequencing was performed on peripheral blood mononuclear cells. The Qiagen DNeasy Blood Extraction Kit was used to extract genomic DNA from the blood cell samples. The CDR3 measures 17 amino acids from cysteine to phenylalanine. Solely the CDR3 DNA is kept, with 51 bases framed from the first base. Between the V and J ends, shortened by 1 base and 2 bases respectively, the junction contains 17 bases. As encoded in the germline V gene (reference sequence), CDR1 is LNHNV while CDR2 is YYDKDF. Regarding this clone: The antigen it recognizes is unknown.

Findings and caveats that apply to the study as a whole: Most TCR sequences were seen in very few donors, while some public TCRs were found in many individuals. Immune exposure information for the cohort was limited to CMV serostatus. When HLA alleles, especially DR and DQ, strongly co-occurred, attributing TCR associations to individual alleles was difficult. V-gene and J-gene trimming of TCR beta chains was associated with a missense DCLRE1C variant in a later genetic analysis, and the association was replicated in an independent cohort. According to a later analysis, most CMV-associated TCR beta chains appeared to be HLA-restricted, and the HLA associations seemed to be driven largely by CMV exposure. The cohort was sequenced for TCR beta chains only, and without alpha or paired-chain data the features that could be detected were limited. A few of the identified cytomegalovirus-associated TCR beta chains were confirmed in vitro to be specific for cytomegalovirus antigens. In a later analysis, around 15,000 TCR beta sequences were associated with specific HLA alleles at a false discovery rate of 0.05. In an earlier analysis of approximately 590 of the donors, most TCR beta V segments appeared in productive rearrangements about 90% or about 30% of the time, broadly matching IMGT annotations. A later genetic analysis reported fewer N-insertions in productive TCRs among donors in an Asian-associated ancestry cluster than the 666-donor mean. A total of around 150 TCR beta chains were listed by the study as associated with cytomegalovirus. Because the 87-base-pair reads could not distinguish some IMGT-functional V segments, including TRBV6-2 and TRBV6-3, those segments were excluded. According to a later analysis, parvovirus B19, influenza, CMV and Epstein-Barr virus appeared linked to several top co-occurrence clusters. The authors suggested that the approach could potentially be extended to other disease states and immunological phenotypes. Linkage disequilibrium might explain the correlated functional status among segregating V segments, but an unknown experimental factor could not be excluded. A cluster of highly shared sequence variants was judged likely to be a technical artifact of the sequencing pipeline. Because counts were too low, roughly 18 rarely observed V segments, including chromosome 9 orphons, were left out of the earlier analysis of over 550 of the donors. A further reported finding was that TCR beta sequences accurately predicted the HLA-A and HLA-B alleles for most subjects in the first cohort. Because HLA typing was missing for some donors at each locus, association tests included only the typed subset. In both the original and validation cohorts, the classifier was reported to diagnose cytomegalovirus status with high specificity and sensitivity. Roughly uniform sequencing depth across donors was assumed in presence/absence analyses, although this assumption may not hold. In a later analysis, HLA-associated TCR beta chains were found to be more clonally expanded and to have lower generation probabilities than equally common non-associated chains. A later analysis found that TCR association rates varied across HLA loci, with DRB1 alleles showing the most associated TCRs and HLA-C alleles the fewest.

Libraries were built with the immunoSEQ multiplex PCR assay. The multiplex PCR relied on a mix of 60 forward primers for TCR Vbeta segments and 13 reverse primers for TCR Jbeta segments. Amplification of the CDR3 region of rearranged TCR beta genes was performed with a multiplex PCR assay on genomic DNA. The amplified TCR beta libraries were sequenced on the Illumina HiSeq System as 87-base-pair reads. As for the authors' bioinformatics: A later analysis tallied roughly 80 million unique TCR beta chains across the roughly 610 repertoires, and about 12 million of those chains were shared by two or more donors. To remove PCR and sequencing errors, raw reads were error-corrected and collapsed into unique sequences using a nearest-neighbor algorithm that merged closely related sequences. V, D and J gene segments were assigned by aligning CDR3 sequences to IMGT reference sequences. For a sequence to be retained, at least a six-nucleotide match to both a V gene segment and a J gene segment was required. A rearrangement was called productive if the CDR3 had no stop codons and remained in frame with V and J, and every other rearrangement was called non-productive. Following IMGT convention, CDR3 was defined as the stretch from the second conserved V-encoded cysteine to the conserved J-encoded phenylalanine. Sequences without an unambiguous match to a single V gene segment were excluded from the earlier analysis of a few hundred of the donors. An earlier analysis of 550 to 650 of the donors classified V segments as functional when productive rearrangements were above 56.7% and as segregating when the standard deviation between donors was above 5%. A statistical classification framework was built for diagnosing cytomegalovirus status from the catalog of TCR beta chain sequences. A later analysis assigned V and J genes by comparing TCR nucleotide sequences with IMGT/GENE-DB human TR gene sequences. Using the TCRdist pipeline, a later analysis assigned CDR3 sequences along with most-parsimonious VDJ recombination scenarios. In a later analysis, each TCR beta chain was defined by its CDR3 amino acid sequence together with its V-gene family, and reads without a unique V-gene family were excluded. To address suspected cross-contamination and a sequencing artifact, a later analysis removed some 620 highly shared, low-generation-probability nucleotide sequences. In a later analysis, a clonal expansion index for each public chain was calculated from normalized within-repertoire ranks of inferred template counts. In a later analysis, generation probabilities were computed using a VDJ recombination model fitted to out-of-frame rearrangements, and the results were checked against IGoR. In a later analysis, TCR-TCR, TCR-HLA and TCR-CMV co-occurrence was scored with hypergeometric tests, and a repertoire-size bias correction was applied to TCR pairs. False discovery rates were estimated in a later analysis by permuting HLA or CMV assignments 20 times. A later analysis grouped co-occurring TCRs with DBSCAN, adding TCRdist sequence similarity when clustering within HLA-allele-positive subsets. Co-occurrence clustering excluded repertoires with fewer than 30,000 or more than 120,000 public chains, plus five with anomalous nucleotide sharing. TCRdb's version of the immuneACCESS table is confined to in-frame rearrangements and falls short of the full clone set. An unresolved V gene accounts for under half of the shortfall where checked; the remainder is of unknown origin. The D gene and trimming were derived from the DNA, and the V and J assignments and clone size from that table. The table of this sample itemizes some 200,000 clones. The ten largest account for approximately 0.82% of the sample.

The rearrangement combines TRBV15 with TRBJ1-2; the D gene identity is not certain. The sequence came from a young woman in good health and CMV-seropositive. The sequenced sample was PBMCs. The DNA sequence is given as TGTGCCACCAGCAGAGTCTTATCGGGAAGCGGGAACTATGGCTACACCTTC. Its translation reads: CATSRVLSGSGNYGYTF.